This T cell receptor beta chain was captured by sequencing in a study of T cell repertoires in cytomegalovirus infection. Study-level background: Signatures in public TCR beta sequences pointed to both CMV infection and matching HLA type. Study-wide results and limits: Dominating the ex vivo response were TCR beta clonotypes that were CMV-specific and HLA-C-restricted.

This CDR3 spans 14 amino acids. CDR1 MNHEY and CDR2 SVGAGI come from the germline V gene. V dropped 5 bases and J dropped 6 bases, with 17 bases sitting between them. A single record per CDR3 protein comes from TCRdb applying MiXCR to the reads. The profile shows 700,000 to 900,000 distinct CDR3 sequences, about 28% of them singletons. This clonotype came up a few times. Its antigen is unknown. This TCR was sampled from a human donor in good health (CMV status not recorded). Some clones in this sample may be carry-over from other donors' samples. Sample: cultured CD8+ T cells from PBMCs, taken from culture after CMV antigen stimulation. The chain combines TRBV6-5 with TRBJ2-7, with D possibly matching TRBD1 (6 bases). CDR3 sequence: CASSREQGVGEQYF. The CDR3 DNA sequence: TGTGCCAGCAGTAGAGAACAGGGCGTGGGCGAGCAGTACTTC.